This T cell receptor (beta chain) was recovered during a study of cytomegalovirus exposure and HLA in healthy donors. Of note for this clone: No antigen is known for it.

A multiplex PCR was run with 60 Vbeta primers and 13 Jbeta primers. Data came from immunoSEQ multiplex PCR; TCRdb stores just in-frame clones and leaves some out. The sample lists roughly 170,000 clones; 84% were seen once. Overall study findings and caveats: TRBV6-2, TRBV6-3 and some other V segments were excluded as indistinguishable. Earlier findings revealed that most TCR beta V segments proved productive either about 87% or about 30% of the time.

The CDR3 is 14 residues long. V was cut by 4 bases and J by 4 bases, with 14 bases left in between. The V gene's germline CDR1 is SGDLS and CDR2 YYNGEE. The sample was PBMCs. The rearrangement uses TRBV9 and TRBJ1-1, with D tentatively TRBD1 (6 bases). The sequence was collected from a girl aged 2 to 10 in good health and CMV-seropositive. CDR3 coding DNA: TGTGCCAGCAGCCCAGCGGGGGGCGGCACTGAAGCTTTCTTT. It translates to CASSPAGGGTEAFF.